This entry features one T cell receptor (beta chain) sequence. Germline V gives CDR1 SGHRS, CDR2 YFSETQ. The J segment lost 0 bases and the V segment lost 7 bases, leaving 11 bases of the junction unmatched. This CDR3 has 17 residues. These data belong to a study of blood T cell repertoires in COVID-19. TCRdb's copy holds only in-frame clones and misses some; the assay was immunoSEQ multiplex PCR. Of under 85,000 clones in the sample, roughly 85% are singletons; the top ten hold approximately 4.9%. The sample was peripheral blood. This clonotype was sampled from a woman of 80 years or more with active or convalescent COVID-19. The chain has TRBV5-1 and TRBJ2-3, with TRBD2 identical over 10 bases. In nucleotides, the CDR3 is TGCGCCAGCCGCGCGCTAGCGGGGGAGATTAGCACAGATACGCAGTATTTT. It translates to CASRALAGEISTDTQYF.